These 16 T cell receptor beta chains share one sample of origin, sequenced in a study of blood T cell repertoires in COVID-19. Profiling relied on immunoSEQ multiplex PCR, and the TCRdb table lists in-frame clones only, not all of them. The sample yields about 180,000 clones, roughly 88% seen once. Sample: peripheral blood. Every receptor here comes from a man aged 55 to 70 with acute or convalescent COVID-19.

This clone was seen a few times. The chain recombines TRBV6-2 or TRBV6-3 with TRBJ1-5; 8 bases are shared with TRBD1. Germline lookup yields CDR1 MNHEY and CDR2 SVGEGT. This CDR3 contains 17 residues. The V segment lost 5 bases and the J segment 2 bases; nucleotides outside the gene matches: 11. The CDR3 spells CASSRKLLDRGNQPQHF. The CDR3 nucleotides read TGTGCCAGCAGTCGTAAACTACTGGACAGGGGCAATCAGCCCCAGCATTTT.

This sequence joins TRBV20-1 and TRBJ2-1; 9 bases map to TRBD2. The CDR3 is made up of 16 amino acids. Germline V gene sequence: CDR1 DFQATT, CDR2 SNEGSKA (reference sequence). V lost 3 bases to trimming and J lost 7 bases; unmatched junction nucleotides: 13. The CDR3 here is CSASPSGTSLGNEQFF. CDR3 nucleotide sequence: TGCAGTGCTAGTCCGTCCGGGACTAGCTTAGGTAATGAGCAGTTCTTC.

CDR3 sequence: CASSQASYEQYF. In nucleotides, the CDR3 is TGTGCCAGCAGCCAAGCGTCCTACGAGCAGTACTTC. This sequence joins TRBV3-1 (or the pseudogene TRBV3-2) and TRBJ2-7, with unresolved D. This CDR3 is 12 amino acids long. The germline CDR1 and CDR2 sequences are LGHDT and YNNKEL (reference sequence). V dropped 1 base and J dropped 1 base, with 2 bases sitting between them.

DNA for the CDR3: TGTGCCAGCAGTTTAACTGGGGGCAGAGCCTACGAGCAGTACTTC. Protein: CASSLTGGRAYEQYF. V usage is TRBV28 and J usage is TRBJ2-7; possibly TRBD1 for D (6 bases). The CDR3 spans 15 residues. V was pared by 2 bases and J by 2 bases, with 13 bases between. The germline V gene encodes CDR1 MDHEN and CDR2 SYDVKM.

This clone came up once. The V call is TRBV28, the J call TRBJ1-1; no clear D. The germline CDR1 and CDR2 sequences are MDHEN and SYDVKM. Trimming removed 1 base from V and 10 bases from J, with 13 bases in between. This CDR3 is 13 amino acids long. The CDR3 bases are TGTGCCAGCAGTTTATCCCCCCTAACGGGAGCTTTCTTT. Amino acids: CASSLSPLTGAFF.

The chain uses TRBV27 and TRBJ2-3; D is perhaps TRBD2 (6 bases). Germline loops: CDR1 MNHEY, CDR2 SMNVEV (reference sequence). Trimming left V 0 bases short and J 0 bases short, with 13 bases between. CDR3 size: 17 residues. In DNA, the CDR3 is TGTGCCAGCAGTTTATCGGATAGCGGTTCTAGCACAGATACGCAGTATTTT. Protein product: CASSLSDSGSSTDTQYF.

The V call is TRBV19, the J call TRBJ1-2; 7 bases are a match to TRBD1. Germline loops: CDR1 LNHDA, CDR2 SQIVND (reference sequence). Germline trimming cut 5 bases from V and 8 bases from J; bases unmatched to any gene: 20. The CDR3 is 17 residues long. CDR3: CASSPRPTGTEGNGYTF. In DNA, the CDR3 is TGTGCCAGTAGTCCACGACCAACCGGGACAGAAGGTAACGGCTACACCTTC.

The CDR3 loop reads CASSREGVQGGTEAFF. The CDR3 DNA follows: TGTGCCAGCAGTAGAGAAGGGGTACAGGGAGGGACTGAAGCTTTCTTT. The V gene is TRBV7-2, the J gene TRBJ1-1; possibly TRBD1 for D (6 bases). This CDR3 has 16 amino acids. The germline CDR1 and CDR2 sequences are SGHTA and FQGNSA. V was pared by 6 bases and J by 5 bases, with 22 bases between.

The chain joins TRBV7-2 to TRBJ2-3; TRBD1 matches at 7 bases. Looked up from germline, CDR1 is SGHTA and CDR2 is FQGNSA. CDR3 length equals 15 residues. Trimming cost V 1 base and J 4 bases; bases outside gene matches: 5. The chain's CDR3 is CASSLGAGGSDTQYF. CDR3 coding DNA: TGTGCCAGCAGCTTAGGGGCAGGGGGTTCAGATACGCAGTATTTT.

The chain couples TRBV19 to TRBJ2-1, with TRBD2 matching 11 bases. Losses at the gene ends were 6 bases for V and 7 bases for J; bases not matched to a gene: 11. CDR3 length: 16 amino acids. Per the germline V gene, CDR1 is LNHDA and CDR2 is SQIVND (reference sequence). CDR3 in amino acids: CASRPLAGGQSNEQFF. Written as DNA, the CDR3 is TGTGCCAGTAGGCCGTTAGCGGGAGGGCAAAGTAATGAGCAGTTCTTC.

The chain joins TRBV7-2 to TRBJ1-2; D uncertain. Trimming stripped 5 bases from V and 6 bases from J, with 10 bases between. Germline V CDR1 and CDR2: SGHTA, FQGNSA. The CDR3 has 12 residues. The DNA for the CDR3 is TGTGCCAGCAGCCCACCGGGGAATGGCTACACCTTC. Translating it yields CASSPPGNGYTF. Looking up the rest from reference TRBV7-2 and TRBJ1-2 gives the full variable domain: GAGVSQSPSNKVTEKGKDVELRCDPISGHTALYWYRQSLGQGLEFLIYFQGNSAPDKSGLPSDRFSAERTGGSVSTLTIQRTQQEDSAVYLCASSPPGNGYTFGSGTRLTVV.

V and J are TRBV15 and TRBJ2-1, with 7 bases matching TRBD2. CDR3 length equals 15 residues. Germline V gene data show CDR1 as LNHNV and CDR2 as YYDKDF (reference sequence). Unmatched junction bases numbered 4, after V lost 0 bases and J lost 5 bases. This CDR3 reads CATSRDPSGNNEQFF. The DNA of the CDR3 is TGTGCCACCAGCAGAGATCCCAGCGGGAACAATGAGCAGTTCTTC.

The CDR3 coding sequence is TGTGCCAGCAGCCGACAGGGCGTTCGCACAGATACGCAGTATTTT. Amino acids: CASSRQGVRTDTQYF. This rearrangement joins TRBV3-1 (or the pseudogene TRBV3-2) to TRBJ2-3; TRBD1 aligns across 7 bases. The ends lost 4 bases at V and 1 base at J; junction bases unmatched: 5. From germline, CDR1 is LGHDT and CDR2 YNNKEL (reference sequence). This CDR3 region has 15 residues.

The chain links TRBV27 to TRBJ2-7; 7 bases fit TRBD1. After removal of 2 bases from V and 2 bases from J, the junction contained 15 bases not matched to a gene. The CDR3 runs 18 residues. Germline assignment: CDR1 MNHEY and CDR2 SMNVEV (reference sequence). CDR3 residues: CASSLRNTLTGDPYEQYF. In DNA form, the CDR3 reads TGTGCCAGCAGTTTAAGAAATACCCTTACAGGGGATCCCTACGAGCAGTACTTC.

The count of this clone is one. The chain joins TRBV30 to TRBJ2-3, with 11 bases that match TRBD2. CDR3 length: 14 amino acids. Per the germline V gene, CDR1 is GTSNPN and CDR2 is SVGIG (reference sequence). With V trimmed by 2 bases and J by 7 bases, 5 bases remained unmatched. CDR3 loop: CAWSPGTSGHTQYF. CDR3 bases: TGTGCCTGGAGTCCTGGGACTAGCGGACATACGCAGTATTTT.

This clone was seen only a few times. J is TRBJ1-4 and V is TRBV10-1; 7 bases line up with TRBD1. V dropped 7 bases and J dropped 5; count of bases not matched to a gene: 16. Germline CDR1 reads WNHNN; CDR2 reads SYGVQD (reference sequence). This CDR3 is built from 17 residues. The CDR3 is CASNPTGLKVGNEKLFF. The CDR3 nucleotides are TGCGCCAGCAACCCGACAGGGTTGAAAGTCGGGAATGAAAAACTGTTTTTT.